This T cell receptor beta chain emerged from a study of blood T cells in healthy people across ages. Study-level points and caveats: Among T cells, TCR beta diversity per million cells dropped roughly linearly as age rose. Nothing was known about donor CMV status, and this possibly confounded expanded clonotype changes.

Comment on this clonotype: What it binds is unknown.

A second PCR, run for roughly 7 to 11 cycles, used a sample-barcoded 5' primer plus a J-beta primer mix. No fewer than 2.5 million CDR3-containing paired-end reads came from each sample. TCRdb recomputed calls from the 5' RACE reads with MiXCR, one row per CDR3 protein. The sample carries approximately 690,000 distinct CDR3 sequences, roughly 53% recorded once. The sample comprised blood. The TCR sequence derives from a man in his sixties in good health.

CDR3 in DNA: TGTGCCAGCAGCCAAAAAGACGGACGGGAGCAGTACTTC. Translation: CASSQKDGREQYF. The rearrangement joins TRBV4-2 to TRBJ2-7; unclear D gene. Trimming removed 2 bases from V and 7 bases from J, with 12 bases in between. Germline CDR1 reads LGHNA; CDR2 reads YNFKEQ. The CDR3 has 13 amino acids.